This T cell receptor beta chain was identified in a study of monozygotic twins with cystic fibrosis. Study results and caveats: Monozygotic CF twins shared more identical nucleotide clonotypes than unrelated patients.

Points on this clone: Its antigen is not identified.

The table came from immunoSEQ multiplex PCR; TCRdb's copy has only in-frame clones and leaves some out. The sample shows fewer than 30,000 clones, 90% of them seen only once. In germline, CDR1 is SGHAT, CDR2 FQNNGV. The length of the CDR3 is 16 residues. The V gene lost 7 bases and the J gene lost 1 base, with 19 bases spanning the gap. The origin of this receptor is a girl aged 2-10 years with cystic fibrosis. This chain links TRBV11-2 with TRBJ1-1; D might be TRBD1 (5 bases). Sequencing input: blood. The CDR3 reads CASTRLVGQSNTEAFF. DNA for the CDR3: TGTGCCAGCACCCGGCTTGTAGGACAATCGAACACTGAAGCTTTCTTT.